Given below is one T cell receptor beta chain in context. Assay used: immunoSEQ multiplex PCR; TCRdb lists only in-frame clones, some missing. The table includes 50,000 to 65,000 clones, around 90% detected once. The sample is drawn from a study of PD-1 blockade in classical Hodgkin lymphoma. This CDR3 has 16 residues. Germline CDR1 is SGHDN and CDR2 is FVKESK. V trimming: 0 bases; J trimming: 6 bases; junction bases outside the gene matches: 7. Patients all relapsed after autologous stem cell transplantation, and there was variation in brentuximab vedotin exposure. Sequenced material: peripheral blood mononuclear cells (PBMCs), taken before the second cycle of nivolumab. The V and J genes are TRBV14 and TRBJ2-1, with TRBD1 matching 8 bases. This receptor was taken from a human donor with classical Hodgkin lymphoma. The CDR3 protein is CASSQDLGQGLNEQFF. DNA of the CDR3: TGTGCCAGCAGCCAAGATTTAGGACAGGGACTCAATGAGCAGTTCTTC.